These 6 T cell receptor beta chains came from one sample sequenced in a study of shared clonotypes between healthy human individuals. Sequencing used immunoSEQ multiplex PCR; TCRdb keeps in-frame clones, though not all of them. The repertoire holds about 1.1 million clones, with approximately 75% as singletons. Specimen: memory CD4+ T cells from PBMCs. Subset here: CD45RA-negative fraction. The receptors were sampled from a young man in good health. Some clones in this sample may be carry-over from other donors' samples.

The CDR3 sequence is CAWSVKGNEQYF. The CDR3 DNA follows: TGTGCCTGGAGTGTAAAGGGAAACGAGCAGTACTTC. The chain carries TRBV30 and TRBJ2-7; D is unresolved. CDR1 is GTSNPN, CDR2 SVGIG, per germline (reference sequence). The CDR3 runs to 12 residues. V was shortened by 0 bases and J by 5 bases, with 8 bases between the two germline ends. The full variable domain, its missing parts supplied by reference TRBV30 and TRBJ2-7, is SQTIHQWPATLVQPVGSPLSLECTVEGTSNPNLYWYRQAAGRGLQLLFYSVGIGQISSEVPQNLSASRPQDRQFILSSKKLLLSDSGFYLCAWSVKGNEQYFGPGTRLTVT.

This clone was seen a single time. The same CDR3 is also encoded by other DNA sequences in this sample. The rearrangement joins TRBV9 to TRBJ2-1; D ambiguous. Trimming took off 2 bases at V and 0 bases at J, with 9 bases between the two ends. Germline V gene sequence: CDR1 SGDLS, CDR2 YYNGEE. The CDR3 sequence is 15 residues long. Written as DNA, the CDR3 is TGTGCCAGCAGCGTTATTCCGAGCTCCTACAATGAGCAGTTCTTC. Translation gives CASSVIPSSYNEQFF.

A word on this clone: One end of the junction fails to match germline, which may point to a read error. This chain joins TRBV5-1 and TRBJ2-7, with 8 bases aligning to TRBD1. The CDR3 loop spans 15 amino acids. CDR1 SGHRS and CDR2 YFSETQ come from the germline V gene. CDR3 loop: CASSLVGRGQSQEDF. The CDR3 bases are TGCGCCAGCAGCTTGGTGGGCAGGGGGCAAAGCCAGGAGGACTTC.

The rearrangement uses TRBV28 and TRBJ2-7; tentative D call: TRBD1 (6 bases). This CDR3 is built from 13 residues. V was cut by 7 bases and J by 0 bases, with 10 bases left in between. The germline V gene has CDR1 MDHEN and CDR2 SYDVKM. The CDR3 here is CASTRGNSYEQYF. The CDR3 region has the DNA TGTGCCAGCACAAGGGGGAACTCCTACGAGCAGTACTTC.

The gene calls are TRBV14 and TRBJ2-1; D gene uncertain. CDR1 SGHDN and CDR2 FVKESK come from the germline V gene. The germline V and J ends were trimmed by 5 bases and 5 bases, with 19 bases remaining between them. CDR3 length: 16 residues. DNA for the CDR3: TGTGCCAGCAGCTCCAAGGTCCAACATGGGAACAATGAGCAGTTCTTC. Translation: CASSSKVQHGNNEQFF.

The V and J genes are TRBV2 and TRBJ2-5; unclear D gene. CDR1 and CDR2 (germline): SNHLY, FYNNEI. The V gene lost 2 bases and the J gene lost 5 bases, with 3 bases spanning the gap. The CDR3 sequence is 11 residues long. CDR3 sequence: CASSEWETQYF. DNA of the CDR3: TGTGCCAGCAGTGAATGGGAGACCCAGTACTTC.